This T cell receptor (beta chain) was identified during a study of T-cell reconstitution after alpha-beta-depleted transplantation in children. This clonotype showed up just a few times. Per germline, CDR1 GTSNPN and CDR2 SVGIG (reference sequence). Trimming cost V 5 bases and J 3 bases, with 5 bases left between them. This CDR3 is built from 10 residues. Unique molecular identifiers were incorporated into the prepared TCRbeta library. MiXCR was run by TCRdb on the PCR reads, yielding one entry per CDR3 protein. The table records about 610,000 distinct CDR3 sequences, about 10% of them present only once.

The sample consisted of PBMCs from the stem cell graft donor, taken from the stem cell graft. The receptor was derived from a human donor who donated a stem cell graft to a child with acute myeloid leukemia. The chain is built from TRBV30 and TRBJ2-7; no definite D call. The CDR3 DNA sequence: TGTGCCTGGGGCAACTACGAGCAGTACTTC. This sequence encodes CAWGNYEQYF. The whole variable domain, filled in from reference TRBV30 and TRBJ2-7, reads SQTIHQWPATLVQPVGSPLSLECTVEGTSNPNLYWYRQAAGRGLQLLFYSVGIGQISSEVPQNLSASRPQDRQFILSSKKLLLSDSGFYLCAWGNYEQYFGPGTRLTVT.